A single sample is the source of the 23 T cell receptor beta chains below, sequenced in a study of blood T cell repertoires in COVID-19. The assay was immunoSEQ multiplex PCR, and TCRdb's table has in-frame clones only and misses some. The sample holds 300,000 to 350,000 clones; approximately 90% are singletons and the top ten take roughly 2%. Source material: peripheral blood. The receptor source for this set is a man aged 18 to 30 with active or convalescent COVID-19.

This clone was picked up a small number of times. This rearrangement joins TRBV5-1 to TRBJ1-6; D may be TRBD1 (5 bases). Germline V gene sequence: CDR1 SGHRS, CDR2 YFSETQ. Trimming took 0 bases from V and 14 from J, leaving 15 bases between them. The CDR3 sequence is 14 residues long. This chain's CDR3 is CASSLEWQGKALHF. CDR3 nucleotides: TGCGCCAGCAGCTTGGAGTGGCAGGGTAAGGCCCTCCACTTT.

V gene TRBV29-1 combines with J gene TRBJ1-1, with 10 bases lining up with TRBD1. This CDR3 contains 13 residues. The V segment lost 6 bases and the J segment 10 bases; nucleotides outside the gene matches: 11. Germline values: CDR1 SQVTM, CDR2 ANQGSEA. The CDR3 reads CSVGDRGQIGAFF. CDR3 DNA sequence: TGCAGCGTGGGCGACAGGGGGCAAATCGGAGCTTTCTTT.

The chain joins TRBV9 to TRBJ2-3; 10 nucleotides line up with TRBD1. Germline CDR1 SGDLS, CDR2 YYNGEE. Trimming took 1 base from V and 4 from J; bases not matched to a gene: 3. The length of the CDR3 is 15 residues. Here the CDR3 DNA reads TGTGCCAGCAGCGTAAGACAGGGGGCCTCAGATACGCAGTATTTT. It translates to CASSVRQGASDTQYF.

V is TRBV7-9 and J is TRBJ2-7, with 9 bases fitting TRBD1. The CDR3 is 14 residues long. V lost 3 bases and J lost 4; bases outside the gene matches: 4. Germline loops: CDR1 SEHNR, CDR2 FQNEAQ (reference sequence). CDR3 amino acids: CASSLGQGGYEQYF. CDR3 nucleotide sequence: TGTGCCAGCAGCTTGGGACAGGGAGGGTACGAGCAGTACTTC.

The J gene is TRBJ1-1, the V gene TRBV18; possibly TRBD1 for D (6 bases). Germline lookup yields CDR1 KGHSH and CDR2 LQKENI. The CDR3 is 16 amino acids. V lost 3 bases, J lost 4 bases, and 18 bases lay in between. The CDR3 bases are TGTGCCAGCTCACCGATTGTGGACAGTGAATTCACTGAAGCTTTCTTT. Protein: CASSPIVDSEFTEAFF.

The chain has TRBV29-1 and TRBJ2-7; the match to TRBD1 covers 9 bases. This CDR3 is built from 15 residues. The germline gives CDR1 SQVTM, CDR2 ANQGSEA. V lost 6 bases and J lost 0; bases outside the gene matches: 9. CDR3 region: CSVRTGTGNSYEQYF. The CDR3 nucleotides are TGCAGCGTCAGAACCGGGACAGGGAACTCCTACGAGCAGTACTTC.

The chain is built from TRBV18 and TRBJ2-7, with TRBD2 matching over 7 bases. The CDR3 runs to 13 residues. V lost 2 bases, J lost 6 bases, and 4 bases stayed unmatched. CDR1 KGHSH and CDR2 LQKENI come from the germline V gene. The CDR3 is CASSPTGGFEQYF. The CDR3, as DNA: TGTGCCAGCTCACCAACGGGGGGATTCGAGCAGTACTTC. Variable domain in full (rest from reference TRBV18 and TRBJ2-7): NAGVMQNPRHLVRRRGQEARLRCSPMKGHSHVYWYRQLPEEGLKFMVYLQKENIIDESGMPKERFSAEFPKEGPSILRIQQVVRGDSAAYFCASSPTGGFEQYFGPGTRLTVT.

This chain joins TRBV11-2 and TRBJ2-2, with D unresolved. The CDR3 spans 14 residues. Germline V lookup: CDR1 SGHAT, CDR2 FQNNGV. Trimming shortened V by 5 bases and J by 7 bases, and 14 bases separated the two germline ends. DNA for the CDR3: TGTGCCAGCAGCCCGTGGCTAGAGGTCGGGGAGCTGTTTTTT. Its translation is CASSPWLEVGELFF.

This chain's CDR3 is CASSRAGHGTDTQYF. CDR3 nucleotides: TGCGCCAGCAGCCGGGCGGGGCACGGTACAGATACGCAGTATTTT. The chain carries TRBV5-1 and TRBJ2-3; tentatively, D is TRBD2 (6 bases). V lost 4 bases and J 3 bases, leaving 15 bases between the germline ends. The germline V gene has CDR1 SGHRS and CDR2 YFSETQ. The CDR3 extends over 15 amino acids.

The chain is built from TRBV4-1 and TRBJ2-4; 7 bases are shared with TRBD1. Germline V lookup: CDR1 MGHRA, CDR2 YSYEKL. The CDR3 sequence is 16 residues long. The V gene end was trimmed by 4 bases and the J gene end by 6 bases; junction bases not matched to a gene: 12. In nucleotides, the CDR3 is TGCGCCAGCAGCCCAGGACAGGCCGGGCTTTTAAACATTCAGTACTTC. This sequence encodes CASSPGQAGLLNIQYF.

The chain is built from TRBV2 and TRBJ2-6; D perhaps matches TRBD1 (5 bases). Germline V gene data show CDR1 as SNHLY and CDR2 as FYNNEI. The CDR3 loop spans 16 amino acids. Deletions cut 4 bases from V and 0 bases from J, with 10 bases between. The CDR3 reads CASSARQSSGANVLTF. As DNA, the CDR3 is TGTGCCAGCAGTGCGCGACAGAGCTCTGGGGCCAACGTCCTGACTTTC.

The J gene is TRBJ2-7, the V gene TRBV7-8; 7 bases line up with TRBD2. Trimming took 5 bases from V and 5 from J; bases not matched to a gene: 12. Germline-derived CDR1 and CDR2 are SGHVS and FQNEAQ. This CDR3 region has 15 residues. The CDR3: CASSPRGSGENEQYF. Written as DNA, the CDR3 is TGTGCCAGCAGCCCCCGGGGGAGCGGGGAGAACGAGCAGTACTTC.

V and J are TRBV6-6 and TRBJ1-2; the D gene is possibly TRBD1 (6 bases). The V gene's germline CDR1 is MNHNY and CDR2 SVGAGI (reference sequence). V lost 5 bases and J lost 4, with 11 bases in between. The CDR3 runs to 13 residues. Here the CDR3 reads CASSTRTAYGYTF. CDR3 in DNA: TGTGCCAGCAGTACCCGGACAGCCTATGGCTACACCTTC.

The J gene is TRBJ2-3, the V gene TRBV24-1; 8 nucleotides match TRBD1. V lost 4 bases to trimming and J lost 4 bases; unmatched junction nucleotides: 6. This CDR3 spans 15 amino acids. Germline loops: CDR1 KGHDR, CDR2 SFDVKD. CDR3: CATSDKAGGPDTQYF. The CDR3 DNA reads TGTGCCACCAGTGACAAGGCAGGGGGCCCAGATACGCAGTATTTT.

This rearrangement joins TRBV9 to TRBJ2-5; D is unclear. V lost 0 bases to trimming and J lost 0 bases, with 6 bases between them. CDR3 length: 14 residues. Germline CDR1 reads SGDLS; CDR2 reads YYNGEE. CDR3 region: CASSVDSNQETQYF. Here the CDR3 DNA reads TGTGCCAGCAGCGTAGATTCTAACCAAGAGACCCAGTACTTC.

The rearrangement uses TRBV6-1 and TRBJ1-6, with 7 bases identical to TRBD1. This CDR3 has 17 amino acids. Germline CDR1 reads MNHNS; CDR2 reads SASEGT. The trim removed 2 bases at V and 8 bases at J, leaving 12 bases unmatched. This chain's CDR3 is CASSEWGQTFPDSPLHF. CDR3 nucleotides: TGTGCCAGCAGTGAATGGGGACAGACCTTCCCGGATTCACCCCTCCACTTT.

The chain joins TRBV7-2 to TRBJ2-7, with a tentative D call TRBD1 (6 bases). V gave up 5 bases and J gave up 0 bases, with 14 bases separating them. CDR1 is SGHTA and CDR2 is FQGNSA in the germline V gene. The CDR3 length is 15 residues. The DNA of the CDR3 is TGTGCCAGCAGCCACACAGGGTCGACCTCCTACGAGCAGTACTTC. The encoded protein is CASSHTGSTSYEQYF.

This rearrangement joins TRBV29-1 to TRBJ1-1, with 7 positions matching TRBD1. Germline V CDR1 and CDR2: SQVTM, ANQGSEA. This CDR3 has 16 residues. V lost 3 bases to trimming and J lost 1 base; unmatched junction nucleotides: 11. Here the CDR3 DNA reads TGCAGCGTTGACCCGGTCGGGACAGTGTCGAACACTGAAGCTTTCTTT. Translation: CSVDPVGTVSNTEAFF.

This sequence joins TRBV18 and TRBJ2-2; 9 bases are shared with TRBD2. CDR3 length equals 16 residues. The germline V gene has CDR1 KGHSH and CDR2 LQKENI. Germline trimming cut 8 bases from V and 2 bases from J; bases unmatched to any gene: 9. CDR3 nucleotides: TGTGCCAGCCCAACCTTAGCGGGGGCTAACACCGGGGAGCTGTTTTTT. Translated: CASPTLAGANTGELFF.

CDR3 sequence reads: CASSYSAMGGYTF. DNA of the CDR3: TGTGCCAGCAGTTACTCCGCGATGGGCGGCTACACCTTC. This sequence joins TRBV28 and TRBJ1-2; D is uncertain. Trimming removed 4 bases from V and 8 bases from J, with 14 bases in between. This CDR3 region has 13 residues. The germline CDR1 and CDR2 sequences are MDHEN and SYDVKM.

This clone appeared a single time. The rearrangement joins TRBV18 to TRBJ2-7; 7 bases align to TRBD1. Germline loops: CDR1 KGHSH, CDR2 LQKENI. There are 15 residues in the CDR3. The trim removed 5 bases at V and 1 base at J, leaving 8 bases unmatched. CDR3 nucleotide sequence: TGTGCCAGCTCAAGTACAGGGGCGATTTCCTACGAGCAGTACTTC. This sequence encodes CASSSTGAISYEQYF.

The chain employs TRBV28 and TRBJ1-2; the D gene is possibly TRBD1 (6 bases). Per germline, CDR1 MDHEN and CDR2 SYDVKM. V lost 10 bases and J 8 bases, leaving 17 bases between the germline ends. This CDR3 is 12 amino acids long. The chain's CDR3 is CAITPGVGGYTF. CDR3 nucleotides: TGTGCCATCACCCCAGGGGTAGGGGGCTACACCTTC.

This chain links TRBV3-1 (or the pseudogene TRBV3-2) with TRBJ2-1, with 12 bases aligning to TRBD2. J gave up 6 bases and V 4 bases, and 19 bases lay outside the gene matches. CDR3 size: 20 residues. Germline V gene sequence: CDR1 LGHDT, CDR2 YNNKEL (reference sequence). The CDR3 DNA reads as TGTGCCAGCAGCCTTTCTACCGGGACTAGCGGGCTTGGGGGGTTCAATGAGCAGTTCTTC. The encoded protein is CASSLSTGTSGLGGFNEQFF.